This T cell receptor (beta chain) was found in a study of T cells after yellow fever vaccination. Background on the study: Fractions containing few cells were prepared with SMART-Seq v4 Ultra Low Input.

Findings of the study overall: The secondary T-cell response peaked on day 5, not day 15, but was weaker. Post-booster reappearance was seen for most primary-vaccination clones (around 96% CD4, around 89% CD8).

Regarding this clonotype: Its antigen is unknown.

Universal primer sites and UMIs were introduced during 5'RACE template-switching synthesis of TCR cDNA. Via MiXCR, TCRdb re-called the 5' RACE reads, giving one row per CDR3 protein. The sample has 400,000 or so distinct CDR3 sequences, approximately 10% seen once. This CDR3 comprises 15 residues. V lost 5 bases and J 5 bases, leaving 18 bases between the germline ends. This receptor was identified in a man between 18 and 29 years old who received the YFV17D yellow fever vaccine. Specimen: PBMCs, collected on the day of the first yellow fever vaccination. The genes are TRBV12-3 or TRBV12-4 and TRBJ2-5, with D unclear. The CDR3 nucleotides are TGTGCCAGCAGTCCCCCCGGGCTGGGTATGGAGACCCAGTACTTC. This sequence encodes CASSPPGLGMETQYF.